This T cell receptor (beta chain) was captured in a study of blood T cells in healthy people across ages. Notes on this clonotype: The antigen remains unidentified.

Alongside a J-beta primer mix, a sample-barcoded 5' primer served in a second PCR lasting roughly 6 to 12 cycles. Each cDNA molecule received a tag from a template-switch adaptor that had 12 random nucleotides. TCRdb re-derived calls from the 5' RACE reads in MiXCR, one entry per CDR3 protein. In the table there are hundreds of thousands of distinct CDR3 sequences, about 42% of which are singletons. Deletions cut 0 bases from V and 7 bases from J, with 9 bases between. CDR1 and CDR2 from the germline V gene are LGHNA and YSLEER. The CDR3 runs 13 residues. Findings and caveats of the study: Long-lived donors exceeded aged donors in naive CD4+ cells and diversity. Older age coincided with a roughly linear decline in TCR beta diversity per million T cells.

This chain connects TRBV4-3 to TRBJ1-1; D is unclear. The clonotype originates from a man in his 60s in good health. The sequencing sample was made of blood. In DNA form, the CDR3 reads TGCGCCAGCAGCCAAGAGGTTTGGGTTGAAGCTTTCTTT. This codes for CASSQEVWVEAFF.